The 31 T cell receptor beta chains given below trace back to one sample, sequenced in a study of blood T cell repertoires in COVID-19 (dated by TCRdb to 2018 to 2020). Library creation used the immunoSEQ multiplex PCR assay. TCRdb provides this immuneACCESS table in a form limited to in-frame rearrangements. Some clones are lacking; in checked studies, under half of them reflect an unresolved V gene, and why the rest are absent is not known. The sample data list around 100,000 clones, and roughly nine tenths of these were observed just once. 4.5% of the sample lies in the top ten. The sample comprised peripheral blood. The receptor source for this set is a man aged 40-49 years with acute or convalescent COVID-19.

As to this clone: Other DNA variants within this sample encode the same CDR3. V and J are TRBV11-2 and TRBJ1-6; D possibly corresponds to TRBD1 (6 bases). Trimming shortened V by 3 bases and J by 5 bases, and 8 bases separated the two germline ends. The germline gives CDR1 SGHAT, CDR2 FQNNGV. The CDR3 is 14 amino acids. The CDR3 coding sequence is TGTGCCAGCAGCTTCTCAGGGGATAATTCACCCCTCCACTTT. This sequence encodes CASSFSGDNSPLHF.

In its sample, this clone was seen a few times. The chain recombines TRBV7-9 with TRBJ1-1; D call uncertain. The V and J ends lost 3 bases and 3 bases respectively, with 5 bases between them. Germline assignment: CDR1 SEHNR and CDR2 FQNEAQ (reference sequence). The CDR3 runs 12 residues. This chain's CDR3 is CASSFRDTEAFF. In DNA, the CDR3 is TGTGCCAGCAGCTTTAGAGACACTGAAGCTTTCTTT.

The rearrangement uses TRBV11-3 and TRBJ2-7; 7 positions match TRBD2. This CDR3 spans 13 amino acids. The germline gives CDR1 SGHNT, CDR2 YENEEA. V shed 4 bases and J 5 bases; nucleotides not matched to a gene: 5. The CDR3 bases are TGTGCCAGCAGCTCGTCTAGCGGCGACGAGCAGTACTTC. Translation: CASSSSSGDEQYF.

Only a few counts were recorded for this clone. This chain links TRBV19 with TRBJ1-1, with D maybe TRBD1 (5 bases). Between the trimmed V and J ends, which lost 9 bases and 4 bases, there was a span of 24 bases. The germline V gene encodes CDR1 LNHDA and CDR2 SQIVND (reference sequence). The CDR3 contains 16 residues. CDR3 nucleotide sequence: TGTGCCAGCCTCAGGACCCGCGGGGCGTCGGGCACTGAAGCTTTCTTT. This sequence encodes CASLRTRGASGTEAFF.

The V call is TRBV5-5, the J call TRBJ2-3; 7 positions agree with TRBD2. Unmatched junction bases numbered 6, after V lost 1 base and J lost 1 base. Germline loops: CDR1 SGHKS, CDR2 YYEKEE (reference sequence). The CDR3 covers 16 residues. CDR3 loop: CASSLLSGGGTDTQYF. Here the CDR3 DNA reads TGTGCCAGCAGCTTGCTTTCGGGGGGAGGCACAGATACGCAGTATTTT.

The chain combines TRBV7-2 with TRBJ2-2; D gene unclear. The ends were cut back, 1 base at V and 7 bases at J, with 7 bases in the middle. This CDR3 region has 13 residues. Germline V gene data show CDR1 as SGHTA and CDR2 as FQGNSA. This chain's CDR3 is CASSLVSGGELFF. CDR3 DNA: TGTGCCAGCAGCTTAGTATCCGGCGGGGAGCTGTTTTTT.

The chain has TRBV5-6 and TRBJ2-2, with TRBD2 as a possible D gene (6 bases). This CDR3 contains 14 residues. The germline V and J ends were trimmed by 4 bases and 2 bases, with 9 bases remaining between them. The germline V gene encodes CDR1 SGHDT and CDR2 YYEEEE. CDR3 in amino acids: CASSRDFNTGELFF. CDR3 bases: TGTGCCAGCAGCAGGGACTTTAACACCGGGGAGCTGTTTTTT.

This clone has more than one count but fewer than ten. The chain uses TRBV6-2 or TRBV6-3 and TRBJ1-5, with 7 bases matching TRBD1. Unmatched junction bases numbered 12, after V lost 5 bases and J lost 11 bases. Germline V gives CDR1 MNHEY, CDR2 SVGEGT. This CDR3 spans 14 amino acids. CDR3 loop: CASSGGQLQLAQHF. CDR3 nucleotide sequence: TGTGCCAGCAGTGGGGGACAGCTCCAGCTTGCCCAGCATTTT.

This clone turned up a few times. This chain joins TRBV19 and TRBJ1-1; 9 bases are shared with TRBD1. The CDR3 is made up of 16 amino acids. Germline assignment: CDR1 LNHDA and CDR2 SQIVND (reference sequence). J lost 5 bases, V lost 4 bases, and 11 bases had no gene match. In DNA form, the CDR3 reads TGTGCCAGTAGTAATGTAGGACAGGGGTTTAATACTGAAGCTTTCTTT. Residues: CASSNVGQGFNTEAFF.

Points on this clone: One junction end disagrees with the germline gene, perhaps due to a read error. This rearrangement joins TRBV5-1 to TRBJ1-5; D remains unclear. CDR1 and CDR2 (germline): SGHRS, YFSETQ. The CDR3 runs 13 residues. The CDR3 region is CASSLDSSQPQHF. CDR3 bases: TGCGCCAGCAGCTTGGACAGCAGTCAGCCCCAGCATTTT.

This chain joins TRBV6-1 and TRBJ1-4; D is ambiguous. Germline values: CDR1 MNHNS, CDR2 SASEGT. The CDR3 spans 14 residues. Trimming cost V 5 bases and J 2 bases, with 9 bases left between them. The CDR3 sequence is CASSWFQTNEKLFF. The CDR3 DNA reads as TGTGCCAGCAGTTGGTTTCAGACTAATGAAAAACTGTTTTTT.

Here the CDR3 DNA reads TGTGCCAGCAGCCTCCGACTAGCGGGGGCTGACAATGAGCAGTTCTTC. This gives the protein CASSLRLAGADNEQFF. V usage is TRBV3-1 (or the pseudogene TRBV3-2) and J usage is TRBJ2-1; 12 bases are shared with TRBD2. The CDR3 totals 16 residues. J was trimmed by 5 bases and V by 4 bases; bases with no gene match: 6. Germline V gene sequence: CDR1 LGHDT, CDR2 YNNKEL (reference sequence).

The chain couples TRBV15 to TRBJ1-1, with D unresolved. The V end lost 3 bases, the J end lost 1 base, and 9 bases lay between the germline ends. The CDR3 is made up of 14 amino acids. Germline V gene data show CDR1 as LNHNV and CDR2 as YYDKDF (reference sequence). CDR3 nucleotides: TGTGCCACCAGCAGTCGGGAAAAGAACACTGAAGCTTTCTTT. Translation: CATSSREKNTEAFF.

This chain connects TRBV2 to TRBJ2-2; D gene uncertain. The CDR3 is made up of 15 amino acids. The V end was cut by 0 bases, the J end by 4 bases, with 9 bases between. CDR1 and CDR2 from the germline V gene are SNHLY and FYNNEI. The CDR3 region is CASSEALRSTGELFF. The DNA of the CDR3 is TGTGCCAGCAGTGAAGCGCTTCGGAGCACCGGGGAGCTGTTTTTT.

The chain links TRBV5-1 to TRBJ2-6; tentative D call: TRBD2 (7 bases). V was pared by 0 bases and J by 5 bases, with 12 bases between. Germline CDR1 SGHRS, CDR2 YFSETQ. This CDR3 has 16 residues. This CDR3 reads CASSLAGGARANVLTF. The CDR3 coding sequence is TGCGCCAGCAGCTTGGCGGGGGGCGCTAGGGCCAACGTCCTGACTTTC.

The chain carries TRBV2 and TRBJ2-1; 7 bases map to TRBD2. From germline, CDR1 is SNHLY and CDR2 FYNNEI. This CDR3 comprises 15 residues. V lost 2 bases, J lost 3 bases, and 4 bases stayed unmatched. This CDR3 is CASSERSGGYNEQFF. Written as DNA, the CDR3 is TGTGCCAGCAGTGAAAGGTCGGGGGGCTACAATGAGCAGTTCTTC.

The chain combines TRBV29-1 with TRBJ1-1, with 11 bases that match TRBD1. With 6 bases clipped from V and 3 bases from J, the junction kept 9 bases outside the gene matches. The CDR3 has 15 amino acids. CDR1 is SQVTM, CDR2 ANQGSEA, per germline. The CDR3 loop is CSVPGWGQGDTEAFF. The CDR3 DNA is TGCAGCGTGCCAGGCTGGGGACAGGGGGACACTGAAGCTTTCTTT.

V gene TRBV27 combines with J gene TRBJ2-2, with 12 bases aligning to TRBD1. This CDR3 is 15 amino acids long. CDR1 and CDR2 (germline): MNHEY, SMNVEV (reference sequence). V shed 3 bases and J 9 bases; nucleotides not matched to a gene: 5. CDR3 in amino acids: CASSLAGQGAWELFF. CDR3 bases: TGTGCCAGCAGTTTGGCGGGACAGGGGGCCTGGGAGCTGTTTTTT.

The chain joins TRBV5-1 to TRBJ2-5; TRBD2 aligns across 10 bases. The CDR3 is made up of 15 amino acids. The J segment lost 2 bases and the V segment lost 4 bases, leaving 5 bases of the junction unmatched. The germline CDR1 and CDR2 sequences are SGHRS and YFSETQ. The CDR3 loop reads CASSRTSGWQETQYF. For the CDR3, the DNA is TGCGCCAGCAGCCGGACTAGCGGATGGCAAGAGACCCAGTACTTC.

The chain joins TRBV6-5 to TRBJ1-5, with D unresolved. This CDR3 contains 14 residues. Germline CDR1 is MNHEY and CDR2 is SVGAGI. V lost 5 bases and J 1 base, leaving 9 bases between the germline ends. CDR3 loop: CASSNGMSNQPQHF. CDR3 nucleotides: TGTGCCAGCAGTAACGGGATGAGCAATCAGCCCCAGCATTTT.

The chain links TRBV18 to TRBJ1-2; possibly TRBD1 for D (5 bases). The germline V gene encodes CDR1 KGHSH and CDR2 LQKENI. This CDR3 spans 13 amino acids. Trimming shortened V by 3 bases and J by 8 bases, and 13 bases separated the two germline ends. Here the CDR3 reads CASSPTALLGYTF. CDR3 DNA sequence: TGTGCCAGCTCACCGACAGCCCTCTTAGGCTACACCTTC.

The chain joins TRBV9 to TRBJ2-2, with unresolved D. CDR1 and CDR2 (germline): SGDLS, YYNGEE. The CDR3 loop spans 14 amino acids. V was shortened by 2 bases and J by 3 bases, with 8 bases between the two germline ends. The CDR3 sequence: CASSVVSDTGELFF. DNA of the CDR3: TGTGCCAGCAGCGTCGTGAGCGACACCGGGGAGCTGTTTTTT.

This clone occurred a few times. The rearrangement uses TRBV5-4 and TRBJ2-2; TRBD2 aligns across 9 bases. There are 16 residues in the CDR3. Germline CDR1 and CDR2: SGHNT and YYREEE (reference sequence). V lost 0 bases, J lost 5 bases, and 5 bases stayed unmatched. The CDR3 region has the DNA TGTGCCAGCAGCTTGGGCGGGAGGGCCGATACCGGGGAGCTGTTTTTT. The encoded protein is CASSLGGRADTGELFF.

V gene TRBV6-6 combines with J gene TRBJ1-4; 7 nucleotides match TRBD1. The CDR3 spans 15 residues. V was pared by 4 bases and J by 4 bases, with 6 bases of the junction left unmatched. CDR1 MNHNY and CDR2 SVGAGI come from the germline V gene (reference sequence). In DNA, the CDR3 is TGTGCCAGCAGTTTCCAGGGACAGAATAATGAAAAACTGTTTTTT. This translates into CASSFQGQNNEKLFF.

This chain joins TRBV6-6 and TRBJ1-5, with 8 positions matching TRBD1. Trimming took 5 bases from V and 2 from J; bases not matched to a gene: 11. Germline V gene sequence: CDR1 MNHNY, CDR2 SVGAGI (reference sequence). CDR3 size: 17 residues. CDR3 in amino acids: CASSPLTGDGGNQPQHF. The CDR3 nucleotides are TGTGCCAGCAGTCCACTGACAGGGGACGGGGGCAATCAGCCCCAGCATTTT.

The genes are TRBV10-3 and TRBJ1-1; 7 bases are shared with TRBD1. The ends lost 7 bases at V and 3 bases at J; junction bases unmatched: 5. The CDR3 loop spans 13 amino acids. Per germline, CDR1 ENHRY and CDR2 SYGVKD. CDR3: CAITRDSDTEAFF. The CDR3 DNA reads TGTGCCATCACTCGGGACAGTGACACTGAAGCTTTCTTT.

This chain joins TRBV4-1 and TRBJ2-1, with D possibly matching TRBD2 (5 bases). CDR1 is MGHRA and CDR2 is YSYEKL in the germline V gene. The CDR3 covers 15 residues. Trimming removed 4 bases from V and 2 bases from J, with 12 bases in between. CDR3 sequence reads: CASSLGSGAYNEQFF. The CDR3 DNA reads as TGCGCCAGCAGCCTTGGAAGCGGAGCCTACAATGAGCAGTTCTTC.

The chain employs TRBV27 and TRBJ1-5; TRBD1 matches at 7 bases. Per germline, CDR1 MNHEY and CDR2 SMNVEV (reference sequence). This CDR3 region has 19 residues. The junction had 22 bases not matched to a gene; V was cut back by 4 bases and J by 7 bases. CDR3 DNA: TGTGCCAGCAGTTACCCCCCGAGGGACAGTGGGTTAAGGGGACAGCCCCAGCATTTT. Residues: CASSYPPRDSGLRGQPQHF.

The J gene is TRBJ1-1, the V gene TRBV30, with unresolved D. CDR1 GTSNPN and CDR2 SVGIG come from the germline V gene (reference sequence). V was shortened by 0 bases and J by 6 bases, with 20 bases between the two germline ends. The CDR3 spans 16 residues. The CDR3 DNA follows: TGTGCCTGGAGTGTACCCCAGCCGGGTTCAGTCCCTGAAGCTTTCTTT. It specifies CAWSVPQPGSVPEAFF.

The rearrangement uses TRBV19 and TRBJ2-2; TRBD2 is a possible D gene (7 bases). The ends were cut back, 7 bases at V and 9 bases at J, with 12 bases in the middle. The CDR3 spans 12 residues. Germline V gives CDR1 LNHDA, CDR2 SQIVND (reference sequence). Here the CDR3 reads CASTEGGRELFF. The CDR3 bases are TGTGCCAGTACCGAGGGGGGGAGGGAGCTGTTTTTT.

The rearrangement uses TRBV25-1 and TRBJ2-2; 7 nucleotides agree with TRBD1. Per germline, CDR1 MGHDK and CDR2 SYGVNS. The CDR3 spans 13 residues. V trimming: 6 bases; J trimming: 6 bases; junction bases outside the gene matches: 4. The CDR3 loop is CASSRTGAGELFF. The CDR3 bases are TGTGCCAGCAGCCGGACAGGCGCCGGGGAGCTGTTTTTT.